This T cell receptor (beta chain) was retrieved from a study of regulatory T cells in long-lasting Graves disease. Study-wide points: Accuracy may have suffered from the small sample size. The study found persistent patients shared more public clonotypes (over 2,500) than new patients (approximately 870). Thyroid tissue went unexamined; only peripheral blood was analyzed.

Sequencing libraries for TCR beta were prepared with iRepertoire HTBI primers and Arm-PCR of CDR3 regions. TCRdb reanalysed the multiplex PCR reads using MiXCR and keeps one entry per CDR3 protein. The table includes around 470,000 distinct CDR3 sequences, 14% detected once. The CDR3 is made up of 18 amino acids. V dropped 0 bases and J dropped 0; count of bases not matched to a gene: 10. Germline V CDR1 and CDR2: LGHDT, YNNKEL (reference sequence). For this clonotype: Its antigen is still unknown.

Time point indicated: newly diagnosed GD, antithyroid drugs for less than 3 months. PBMCs provided the RNA from which the TCR library was made. The sample was also reused in another study, on T cells in Graves' hyperthyroidism and ophthalmopathy.

This material consisted of peripheral blood mononuclear cells (PBMCs), taken at new diagnosis, from a patient treated with antithyroid drugs. The chain joins TRBV3-1 to TRBJ1-1; the match to TRBD1 covers 7 bases. The clonotype comes from a woman aged 50 to 60 with Graves disease. Written as DNA, the CDR3 is TGTGCCAGCAGCCAAGAAGGGGGCCCCCGGCACCTGAACACTGAAGCTTTCTTT. Translated: CASSQEGGPRHLNTEAFF.